These 2 T cell receptor beta chains came from one sample sequenced in a study of cytomegalovirus exposure and HLA in healthy donors listed by TCRdb under 2017. The method was the immunoSEQ multiplex PCR assay. A mixture of 60 forward primers for TCR Vbeta segments and 13 reverse primers for TCR Jbeta segments was used in the multiplex PCR. The source is immuneACCESS, and TCRdb retained only in-frame sequences with V and J called. Part of the clones is not carried over; for the studies checked, unresolved V genes explain less than half of this, and the remainder is unexplained. Recorded for this sample are 150,000 to 200,000 clones; about four fifths of them occurred a single time. 1.7% of the sample belongs to the ten largest clones. The sequenced sample consisted of PBMCs. These receptors came from a young woman in good health and CMV-seronegative.

This clone appeared once. This rearrangement joins TRBV30 to TRBJ2-3, with D perhaps matching TRBD2 (6 bases). The germline CDR1 and CDR2 sequences are GTSNPN and SVGIG (reference sequence). Trimming removed 3 bases at V and 5 bases at J, with 30 bases between. This CDR3 is 19 amino acids long. As DNA, the CDR3 is TGTGCCTGGAGCCGGCCCGGGACCCAGGGCTGGGGGGTAAGAGATACGCAGTATTTT. It translates to CAWSRPGTQGWGVRDTQYF. Looking up the rest from reference TRBV30 and TRBJ2-3 gives the full variable domain: SQTIHQWPATLVQPVGSPLSLECTVEGTSNPNLYWYRQAAGRGLQLLFYSVGIGQISSEVPQNLSASRPQDRQFILSSKKLLLSDSGFYLCAWSRPGTQGWGVRDTQYFGPGTRLTVL.

The J gene is TRBJ2-1, the V gene TRBV28; 7 bases align to TRBD2. Per the germline V gene, CDR1 is MDHEN and CDR2 is SYDVKM. CDR3 size: 14 residues. V trimming: 8 bases; J trimming: 5 bases; junction bases outside the gene matches: 9. The CDR3 loop reads CASQKRERNNEQFF. CDR3 DNA sequence: TGTGCCAGCCAAAAGCGGGAAAGAAACAATGAGCAGTTCTTC.